Listed below are T cell receptor beta chains from one sample, sequenced in a study of shared clonotypes between healthy human individuals. Repertoires were generated with immunoSEQ multiplex PCR, while TCRdb's copy carries only in-frame clones and drops some. The sample lists about 2.1 million clones; 90% to 95% were seen once. Material for sequencing was naive CD8+ T cells from PBMCs. The receptors derive from a man younger than 35 in good health. Some clones in this sample may be carry-over from other donors' samples. Both conserved end residues are part of each CDR3. A D gene is named only where the DNA matches it firmly. The listing skips clone size in some rows; elsewhere it reads once, few, many or a size class.

>TRBJ2-1|NA|TRBV6-1|NA
TGTGCCAGCAGGTTGAGCGTACCCACCTACAATGAGCAGTTCTTC
CASRLSVPTYNEQFF
>TRBJ2-1|NA|TRBV6-5|NA
TGTGCCAGCAGTTATGGGGGGAGCTCCTACAATGAGCAGTTCTTC
CASSYGGSSYNEQFF
>TRBJ2-7|NA|TRBV28|NA
TGTGCCAGCAGTTTCCCTGCAAACCCCTACGAGCAGTACTTC
CASSFPANPYEQYF
>TRBJ1-1|NA|TRBV18|NA
TGTGCCAGCTCGTATGCTAGGGCAAGAGAAGCTTTCTTT
CASSYARAREAFF
>TRBJ2-7|NA|TRBV7-9|NA
TGTGCCAGCACCCATAGGGATGAGCAGTACTTC
CASTHRDEQYF
>TRBJ2-6|NA|TRBV6-5|NA
TGTGCCAGCAGTTACTCGAGGGGGAACGGGGCCAACGTCCTGACTTTC
CASSYSRGNGANVLTF
>TRBJ1-1|NA|TRBV9|NA
TGTGCCAGCAGCGTAGGGCGGGAGGTGTGGACTGAAGCTTTCTTT
CASSVGREVWTEAFF
>TRBJ1-4|NA|TRBV19|NA
TGTGCCAGTAGTCCACGGGGATCTAATGAAAAACTGTTTTTT
CASSPRGSNEKLFF
>TRBJ1-2|NA|TRBV6-1|NA
TGTGCCAGCAATGACCGGGGAGTGTCGGAAACCAGGCCTTATGGCTACACCTTC
CASNDRGVSETRPYGYTF
>TRBJ1-4|NA|TRBV7-6|NA
TGTGCCAGCAGCTTAGAGATTGCAACTAATGAAAAACTGTTTTTT
CASSLEIATNEKLFF
>TRBJ1-4|once|TRBV6-6|NA
TGTGCCAGCAGTCTGATTTATGAAAAACTGTTTTTT
CASSLIYEKLFF
>TRBJ2-7|NA|TRBV7-9|TRBD1
TGTGCCAGCAGCACCGGGGGGACAGGGGTGTACGAGCAGTACTTC
CASSTGGTGVYEQYF
>TRBJ2-7|NA|TRBV7-3|TRBD2
TGTGCCAGCAGCTTAACAGGTCTAGCGGGAGGCTACGAGCAGTACTTC
CASSLTGLAGGYEQYF
>TRBJ1-3|NA|TRBV4-1|NA
TGCGCCAGCAGCCAAGATCTCGGCTCTGGAAACACCATATATTTT
CASSQDLGSGNTIYF
>TRBJ2-1|NA|TRBV27|TRBD1
TGTGCCAGCAGTGCCCCGACAGGGCCCGGTGAGCAGTTCTTC
CASSAPTGPGEQFF
>TRBJ1-2|NA|TRBV7-9|NA
TGTGCCAGCAGCACATGGGACGGAGAATATGGCTACACCTTC
CASSTWDGEYGYTF
>TRBJ1-2|NA|TRBV7-9|NA
TGTGCCAGCAGCTTTGTCGGGAGCACCTATGGCTACACCTTC
CASSFVGSTYGYTF
>TRBJ2-1|once|TRBV10-2|NA
TGCGCCAGCAGTGAGTCGAACTCGCTGTACTCCTACAATGAGCAGTTCTTC
CASSESNSLYSYNEQFF
>TRBJ2-7|NA|TRBV5-6|TRBD2
TGTGCCAGCAGCGCCGGACCGGGGACTAGCAGCGAGCAGTACTTC
CASSAGPGTSSEQYF
>TRBJ1-4|NA|TRBV28|TRBD1
TGTGCCAGCAGTCCCGTCCGGACAGGGGAAAAACTGTTTTTT
CASSPVRTGEKLFF
>TRBJ2-1|once|TRBV28|NA
TGTGCCAGCAGTTTAGGGGGGGCCAATGAGCAGTTCTTC
CASSLGGANEQFF
>TRBJ2-5|NA|TRBV6-1|NA
TGTGCCAGCAGTGAACAGGACAAGGTTAGAGAGACCCAGTACTTC
CASSEQDKVRETQYF
>TRBJ1-3|NA|TRBV7-9|NA
TGTGCCAGCAGTCAGACAGGATCCTCTGGAAACACCATATATTTT
CASSQTGSSGNTIYF
>TRBJ2-3|NA|TRBV5-1|NA
TGCGCCAGCAGCTTGGACCGGTCACTCACAGATACGCAGTATTTT
CASSLDRSLTDTQYF
>TRBJ2-3|NA|TRBV29-1|TRBD2
TGCAGCGTTGATGGGACTAGCGTCCCCCAAGATACGCAGTATTTT
CSVDGTSVPQDTQYF
>TRBJ2-3|NA|TRBV27|NA
TGTGCCAGCAGTTTACAGGTCCTAGAGGGGAGATCGAGGGATACGCAGTATTTT
CASSLQVLEGRSRDTQYF
>TRBJ2-7|NA|TRBV4-1|NA
TGCGCCAGCAGCCAAGGACCTACAGGGTTCGAGCAGTACTTC
CASSQGPTGFEQYF
>TRBJ2-7|NA|TRBV5-1|NA
TGCGCCAGCAGCCCCGCGGGCGGTACCTACGAGCAGTACTTC
CASSPAGGTYEQYF
>TRBJ2-3|NA|TRBV5-1|TRBD1
TGCGCCAGCAGTACGACCCCCACAGGGGGGATAGGCACAGATACGCAGTATTTT
CASSTTPTGGIGTDTQYF
>TRBJ1-1|NA|TRBV6-1|NA
TGTGCCACGTGGATGATGGGGAACACTGAAGCTTTCTTT
CATWMMGNTEAFF
>TRBJ1-6|NA|TRBV5-1|TRBD1
TGCGCCAGCAGCTTGTCAGGGGGAAATTCACCCCTCCACTTT
CASSLSGGNSPLHF
>TRBJ1-5|once|TRBV4-1|NA
TGCGCCAGCAGCCAAGACGGCAGACCGGGGGGTCAGCCCCAGCATTTT
CASSQDGRPGGQPQHF
>TRBJ2-1|NA|TRBV11-3|NA
TGTGCCAGCAGCCCCAGCCGAACAGGGCTGGAGCAGTTCTTC
CASSPSRTGLEQFF
>TRBJ1-1|NA|TRBV5-1|TRBD1
TGCGCCAGCAGCTTACCCGGGACAGGTCCAAAAGAGGGCACTGAAGCTTTCTTT
CASSLPGTGPKEGTEAFF
>TRBJ2-7|NA|TRBV29-1|NA
TGCAGCGCCATGGCGGGGCTTAACTACGAGCAGTACTTC
CSAMAGLNYEQYF
>TRBJ1-1|NA|TRBV6-1|NA
TGTGCCAGCAGTTATTTTTTGAACACTGAAGCTTTCTTT
CASSYFLNTEAFF
>TRBJ2-1|NA|TRBV7-9|NA
TGTGCCAGCAGCGCCGCACGGAGCTCCTACAATGAGCAGTTCTTC
CASSAARSSYNEQFF
>TRBJ1-5|NA|TRBV11-2|NA
TGTGCCAGCAGCTTAGTGGGGGCCGGCAATCAGCCCCAGCATTTT
CASSLVGAGNQPQHF
>TRBJ2-2|NA|TRBV4-1|TRBD2
TGCGCCAGCAGCCCTTGGACTAGCGGGAGTACCGGGGAGCTGTTTTTT
CASSPWTSGSTGELFF
>TRBJ2-7|NA|TRBV28|NA
TGTGCCAGCAGTGGGGATTGGGGGCTGCAGTACTTC
CASSGDWGLQYF